This T cell receptor (beta chain) came from a study of shared clonotypes between healthy human individuals. Whole-study findings and limits: Compared with memory subsets, naive subsets generally had larger estimated richness. Clonotype sharing across a few donors was observed for 4% to 5.5% of naive CD4 clonotypes.

A remark on this clone: The antigen is unknown.

The assay was immunoSEQ multiplex PCR, and TCRdb's table has in-frame clones only and misses some. The sample consists of 650,000 to 800,000 clones, 72% of them appearing once. The CDR3 totals 17 residues. The sample consisted of memory CD4+ T cells sorted from blood. Subset meaning: CD45RA-negative fraction. The chain joins TRBV7-5 to TRBJ1-2; the table's D call, TRBD1, has no DNA check behind it. TRBV7-5 is described as a pseudogene. The sequence was collected from a woman younger than 45 in good health. The CDR3 reads CVRTVQMGAPSFYGYTF. CDR3 bases: TGTGTCAGAACCGTTCAAATGGGGGCCCCCTCTTTCTATGGCTACACCTTC.